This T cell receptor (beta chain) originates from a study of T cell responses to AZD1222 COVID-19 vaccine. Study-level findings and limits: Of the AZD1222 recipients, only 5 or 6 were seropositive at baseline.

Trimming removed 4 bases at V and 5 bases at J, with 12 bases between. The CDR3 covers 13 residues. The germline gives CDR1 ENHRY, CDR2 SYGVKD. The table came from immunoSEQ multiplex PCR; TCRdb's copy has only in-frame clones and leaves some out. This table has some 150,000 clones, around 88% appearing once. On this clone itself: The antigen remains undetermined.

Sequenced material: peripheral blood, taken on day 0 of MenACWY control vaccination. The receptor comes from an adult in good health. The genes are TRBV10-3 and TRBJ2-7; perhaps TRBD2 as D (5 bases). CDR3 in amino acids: CAISANSGNEQYF. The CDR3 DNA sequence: TGTGCCATCAGTGCTAATTCCGGGAACGAGCAGTACTTC.